This TCR beta chain stems from a study of blood T cell repertoires in COVID-19. About the study: The United States, Italy and Spain supplied acute and convalescent COVID-19 samples. Sources were T cells, B-cell-depleted T cells, or PBMCs; the material itself was cDNA or gDNA.

Original processing notes: Reference gene primer amplification in the assay estimated nucleated cell counts. Profiling relied on immunoSEQ multiplex PCR, and the TCRdb table lists in-frame clones only, not all of them. That table furnishes V, J and clone size, whereas the DNA furnished D and trimming. Here the sample spans some 120,000 clones, 70% to 75% being singletons. The junction had 4 bases not matched to a gene; V was cut back by 3 bases and J by 6 bases. Germline V gene sequence: CDR1 MNHEY, CDR2 SMNVEV (reference sequence). The CDR3 contains 14 residues. Sequencing was carried out using peripheral blood. The V gene is TRBV27, the J gene TRBJ2-5, with TRBD1 matching 10 bases. The receptor was isolated from a man in his fifties or sixties with acute or convalescent COVID-19. The CDR3 loop is CASSLTGGIKTQYF. The DNA of the CDR3 is TGTGCCAGCAGTTTGACAGGGGGCATAAAGACCCAGTACTTC.